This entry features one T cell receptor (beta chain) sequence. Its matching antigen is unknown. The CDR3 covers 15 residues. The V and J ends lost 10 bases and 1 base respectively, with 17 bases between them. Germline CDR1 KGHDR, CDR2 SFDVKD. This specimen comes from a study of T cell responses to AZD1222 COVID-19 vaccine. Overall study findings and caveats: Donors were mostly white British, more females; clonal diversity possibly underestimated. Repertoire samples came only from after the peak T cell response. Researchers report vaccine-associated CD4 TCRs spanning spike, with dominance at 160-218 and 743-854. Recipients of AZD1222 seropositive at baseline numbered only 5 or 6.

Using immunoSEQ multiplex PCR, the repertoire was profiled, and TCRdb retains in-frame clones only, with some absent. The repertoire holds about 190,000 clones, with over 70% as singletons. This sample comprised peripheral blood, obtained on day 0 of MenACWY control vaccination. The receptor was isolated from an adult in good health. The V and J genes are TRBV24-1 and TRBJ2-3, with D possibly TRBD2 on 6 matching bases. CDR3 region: CATGGSGSGTDTQYF. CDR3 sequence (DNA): TGTGCCACTGGGGGGTCCGGTAGCGGCACAGATACGCAGTATTTT.